The next 3 T cell receptor beta chains were all read from a single sample in a study of cytomegalovirus exposure and HLA in healthy donors. 13 Jbeta primers and 60 Vbeta primers were used for the PCR. The protocol was immunoSEQ multiplex PCR, while the TCRdb copy is restricted to in-frame clones and leaves out a portion. The sample consists of roughly 200,000 clones, roughly 76% of them appearing once. The sample consisted of PBMCs. The receptors originated from a woman in her 30s in good health and CMV-seropositive.

This chain links TRBV11-1 with TRBJ2-3, with 11 bases lining up with TRBD2. The CDR3 totals 17 residues. J lost 3 bases, V lost 3 bases, and 8 bases had no gene match. The germline gives CDR1 SGHAT, CDR2 FQDESV (reference sequence). The CDR3 loop is CASSFRVLAGVTDTQYF. In nucleotides, the CDR3 is TGTGCCAGCAGCTTTCGGGTACTAGCGGGAGTGACAGATACGCAGTATTTT.

This sequence joins TRBV30 and TRBJ2-7; weak D call: TRBD2 (5 bases). The CDR3 has 14 amino acids. CDR1 and CDR2 (germline): GTSNPN, SVGIG (reference sequence). V gave up 0 bases and J gave up 8 bases, with 17 bases separating them. In nucleotides, the CDR3 is TGTGCCTGGAGTGTGTCACTGACTATATCCAAGCAGTACTTC. It specifies CAWSVSLTISKQYF. The complete variable domain, with remaining parts taken from reference TRBV30 and TRBJ2-7, reads SQTIHQWPATLVQPVGSPLSLECTVEGTSNPNLYWYRQAAGRGLQLLFYSVGIGQISSEVPQNLSASRPQDRQFILSSKKLLLSDSGFYLCAWSVSLTISKQYFGPGTRLTVT.

This rearrangement joins TRBV28 to TRBJ2-7, with 8 positions matching TRBD2. Germline CDR1 reads MDHEN; CDR2 reads SYDVKM. The CDR3 runs 14 residues. V was pared by 8 bases and J by 3 bases, with 9 bases of the junction left unmatched. The CDR3 DNA follows: TGTGCCAGCCGGGAGGGAGGGAAGGGCTACGAGCAGTACTTC. This translates into CASREGGKGYEQYF. The whole variable domain, remainder taken from reference TRBV28 and TRBJ2-7, is DVKVTQSSRYLVKRTGEKVFLECVQDMDHENMFWYRQDPGLGLRLIYFSYDVKMKEKGDIPEGYSVSREKKERFSLILESASTNQTSMYLCASREGGKGYEQYFGPGTRLTVT.